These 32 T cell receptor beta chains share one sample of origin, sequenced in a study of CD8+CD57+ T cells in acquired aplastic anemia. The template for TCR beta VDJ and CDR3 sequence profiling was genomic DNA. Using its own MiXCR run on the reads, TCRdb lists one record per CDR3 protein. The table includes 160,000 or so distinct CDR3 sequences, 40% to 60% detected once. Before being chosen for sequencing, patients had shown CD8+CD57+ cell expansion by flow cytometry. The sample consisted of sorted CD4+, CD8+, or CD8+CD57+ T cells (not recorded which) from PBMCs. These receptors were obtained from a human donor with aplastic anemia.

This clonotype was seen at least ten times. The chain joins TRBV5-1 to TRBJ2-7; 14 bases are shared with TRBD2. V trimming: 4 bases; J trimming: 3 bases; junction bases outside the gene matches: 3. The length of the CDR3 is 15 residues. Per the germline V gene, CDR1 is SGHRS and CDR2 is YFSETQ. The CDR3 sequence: CASSEGLAGVYEQYF. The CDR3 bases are TGCGCCAGCAGCGAGGGACTAGCGGGAGTCTACGAGCAGTACTTC.

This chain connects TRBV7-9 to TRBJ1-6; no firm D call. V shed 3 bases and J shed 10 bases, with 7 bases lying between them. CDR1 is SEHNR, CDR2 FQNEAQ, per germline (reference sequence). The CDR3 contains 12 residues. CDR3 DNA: TGTGCCAGCAGCTTGCCCAGGTCACCCCTCCACTTT. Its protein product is CASSLPRSPLHF. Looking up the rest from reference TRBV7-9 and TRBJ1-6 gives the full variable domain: DTGVSQNPRHKITKRGQNVTFRCDPISEHNRLYWYRQTLGQGPEFLTYFQNEAQLEKSRLLSDRFSAERPKGSFSTLEIQRTEQGDSAMYLCASSLPRSPLHFGNGTRLTVT.

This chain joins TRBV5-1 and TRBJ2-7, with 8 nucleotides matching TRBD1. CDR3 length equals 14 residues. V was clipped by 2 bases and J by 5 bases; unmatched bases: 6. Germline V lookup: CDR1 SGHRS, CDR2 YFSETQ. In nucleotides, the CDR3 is TGCGCCAGCAGCTTAGGACAGGGTTGGGACGAGCAGTACTTC. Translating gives CASSLGQGWDEQYF.

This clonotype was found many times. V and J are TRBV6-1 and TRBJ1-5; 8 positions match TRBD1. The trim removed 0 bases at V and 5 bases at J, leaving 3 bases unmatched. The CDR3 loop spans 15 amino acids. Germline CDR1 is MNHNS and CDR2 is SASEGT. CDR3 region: CASSEAGTGHQPQHF. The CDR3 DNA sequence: TGTGCCAGCAGTGAAGCCGGGACAGGTCATCAGCCCCAGCATTTT.

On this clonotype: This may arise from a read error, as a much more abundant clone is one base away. The CDR3 DNA sequence: TGCGCCAGCAGACACGGGCTGCCGCCTTCCTACGAGCAGTACTTC. This gives the protein CASRHGLPPSYEQYF. This rearrangement joins TRBV4-1 to TRBJ2-7; D is undetermined. The CDR3 runs to 15 residues. Germline V CDR1 and CDR2: MGHRA, YSYEKL. Trimming stripped 6 bases from V and 1 base from J, with 16 bases between.

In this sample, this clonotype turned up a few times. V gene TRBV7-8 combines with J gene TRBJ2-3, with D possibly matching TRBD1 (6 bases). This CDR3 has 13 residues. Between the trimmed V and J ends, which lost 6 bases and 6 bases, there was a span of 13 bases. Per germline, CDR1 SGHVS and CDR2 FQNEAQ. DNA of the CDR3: TGTGCCAGCAGAATAGATAGGGGGGATACGCAGTATTTT. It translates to CASRIDRGDTQYF.

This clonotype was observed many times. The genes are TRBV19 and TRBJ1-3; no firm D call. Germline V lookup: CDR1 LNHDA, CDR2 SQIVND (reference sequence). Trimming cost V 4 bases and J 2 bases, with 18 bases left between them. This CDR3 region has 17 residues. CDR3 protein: CASSKGVERLTGNTIYF. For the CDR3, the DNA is TGTGCCAGTAGTAAAGGAGTTGAACGACTGACTGGAAACACCATATATTTT.

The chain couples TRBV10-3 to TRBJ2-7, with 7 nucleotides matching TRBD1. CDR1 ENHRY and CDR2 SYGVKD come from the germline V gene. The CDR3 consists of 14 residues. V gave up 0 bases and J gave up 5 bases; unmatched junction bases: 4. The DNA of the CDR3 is TGTGCCATCAGTGAGTCAGACAGGGCCCACGAGCAGTACTTC. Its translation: CAISESDRAHEQYF.

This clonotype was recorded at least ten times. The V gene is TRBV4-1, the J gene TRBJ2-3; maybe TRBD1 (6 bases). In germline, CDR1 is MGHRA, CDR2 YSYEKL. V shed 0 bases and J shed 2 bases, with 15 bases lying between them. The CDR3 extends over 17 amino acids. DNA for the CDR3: TGCGCCAGCAGCCAAGACCCCCCGGGACACATCACAGATACGCAGTATTTT. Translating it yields CASSQDPPGHITDTQYF.

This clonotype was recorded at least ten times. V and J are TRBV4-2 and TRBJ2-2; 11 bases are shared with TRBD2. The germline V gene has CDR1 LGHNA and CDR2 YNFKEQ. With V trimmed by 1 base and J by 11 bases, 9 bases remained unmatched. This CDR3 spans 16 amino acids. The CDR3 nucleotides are TGTGCCAGCAGCCAAGCACTAACTAGCGGGAGAAAAGAGCTGTTTTTT. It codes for CASSQALTSGRKELFF.

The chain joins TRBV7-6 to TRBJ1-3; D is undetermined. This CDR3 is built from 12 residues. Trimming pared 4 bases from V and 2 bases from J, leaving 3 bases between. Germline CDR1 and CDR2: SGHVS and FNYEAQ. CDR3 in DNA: TGTGCCAGCAGCTCGACTGGAAACACCATATATTTT. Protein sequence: CASSSTGNTIYF. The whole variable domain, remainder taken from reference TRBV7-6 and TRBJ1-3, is GAGVSQSPRYKVTKRGQDVALRCDPISGHVSLYWYRQALGQGPEFLTYFNYEAQQDKSGLPNDRFSAERPEGSISTLTIQRTEQRDSAMYRCASSSTGNTIYFGEGSWLTVV.

CDR3 sequence (DNA): TGCAGTGCTAGAGCTCAAGAGACCCAGTACTTC. Translation gives CSARAQETQYF. The rearrangement uses TRBV20-1 and TRBJ2-5; D is unresolved. CDR3 length: 11 amino acids. Germline V gene data show CDR1 as DFQATT and CDR2 as SNEGSKA (reference sequence). Trimming took off 1 base at V and 2 bases at J, with 2 bases between the two ends.

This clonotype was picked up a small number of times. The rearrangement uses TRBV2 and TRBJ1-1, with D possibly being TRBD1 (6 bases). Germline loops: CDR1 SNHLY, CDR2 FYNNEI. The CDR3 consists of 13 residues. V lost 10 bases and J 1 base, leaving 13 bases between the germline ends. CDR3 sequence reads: CATRQDSNTEAFF. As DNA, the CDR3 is TGTGCCACCCGACAGGACTCGAACACTGAAGCTTTCTTT.

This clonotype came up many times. CDR3 DNA: TGCAGTGCGACCGGAATGGGACAGTCTTTTTCCTACGAGCAGTACTTC. It yields the protein CSATGMGQSFSYEQYF. The chain has TRBV20-1 and TRBJ2-7; 7 bases align to TRBD1. This CDR3 has 16 amino acids. V lost 6 bases, J lost 1 base, and 15 bases stayed unmatched. The germline V gene has CDR1 DFQATT and CDR2 SNEGSKA (reference sequence).

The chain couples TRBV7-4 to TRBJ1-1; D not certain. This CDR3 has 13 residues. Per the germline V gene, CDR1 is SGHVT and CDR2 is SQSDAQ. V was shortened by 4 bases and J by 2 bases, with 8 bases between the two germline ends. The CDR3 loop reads CASSSQINTEAFF. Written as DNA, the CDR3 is TGTGCCAGCAGCTCCCAGATTAACACTGAAGCTTTCTTT.

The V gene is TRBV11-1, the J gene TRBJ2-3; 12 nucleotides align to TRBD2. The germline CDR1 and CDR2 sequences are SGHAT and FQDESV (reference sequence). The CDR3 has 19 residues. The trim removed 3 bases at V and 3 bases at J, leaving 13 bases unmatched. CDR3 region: CASSFPGSSGGAYTDTQYF. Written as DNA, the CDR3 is TGTGCCAGCAGCTTTCCCGGGTCTAGCGGGGGGGCTTATACAGATACGCAGTATTTT.

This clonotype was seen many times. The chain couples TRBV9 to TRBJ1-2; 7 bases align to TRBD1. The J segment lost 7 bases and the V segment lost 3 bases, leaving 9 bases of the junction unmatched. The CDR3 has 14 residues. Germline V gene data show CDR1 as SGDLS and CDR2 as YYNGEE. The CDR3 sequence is CASSALDRLLGYTF. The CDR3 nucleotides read TGTGCCAGCAGCGCCCTGGACAGGCTTCTTGGCTACACCTTC.

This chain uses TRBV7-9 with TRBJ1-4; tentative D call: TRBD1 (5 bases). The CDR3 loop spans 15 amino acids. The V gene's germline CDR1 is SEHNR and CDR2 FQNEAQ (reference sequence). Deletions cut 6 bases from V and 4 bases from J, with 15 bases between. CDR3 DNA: TGTGCCAGCAGACCCGGCCGGGGACTTAATGAAAAACTGTTTTTT. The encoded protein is CASRPGRGLNEKLFF.

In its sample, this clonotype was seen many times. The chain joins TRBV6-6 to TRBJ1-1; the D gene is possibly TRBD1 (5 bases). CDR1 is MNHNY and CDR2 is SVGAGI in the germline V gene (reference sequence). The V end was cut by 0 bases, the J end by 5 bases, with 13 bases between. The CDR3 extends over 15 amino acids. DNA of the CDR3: TGTGCCAGCAGTTACTCGATCCGGGGCTGGACTGAAGCTTTCTTT. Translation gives CASSYSIRGWTEAFF.

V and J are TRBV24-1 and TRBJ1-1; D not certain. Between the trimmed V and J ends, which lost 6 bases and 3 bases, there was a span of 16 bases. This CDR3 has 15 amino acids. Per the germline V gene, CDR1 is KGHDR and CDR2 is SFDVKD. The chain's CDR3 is CATSLISITDTEAFF. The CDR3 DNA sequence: TGTGCCACCAGTTTAATCTCCATCACGGACACTGAAGCTTTCTTT.

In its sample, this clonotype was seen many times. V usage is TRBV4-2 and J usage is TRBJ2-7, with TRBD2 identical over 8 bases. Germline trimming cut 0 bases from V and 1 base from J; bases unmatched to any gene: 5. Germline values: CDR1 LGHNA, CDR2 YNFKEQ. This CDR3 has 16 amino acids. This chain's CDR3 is CASSQDYAGGSYEQYF. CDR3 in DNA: TGTGCCAGCAGCCAAGATTACGCGGGGGGATCCTACGAGCAGTACTTC.

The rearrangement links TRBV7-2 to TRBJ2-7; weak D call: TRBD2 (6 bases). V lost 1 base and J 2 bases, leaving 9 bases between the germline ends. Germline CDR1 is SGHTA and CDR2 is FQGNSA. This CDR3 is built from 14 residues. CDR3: CASSLGRDPYEQYF. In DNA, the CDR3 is TGTGCCAGCAGCTTAGGGCGGGACCCCTACGAGCAGTACTTC.

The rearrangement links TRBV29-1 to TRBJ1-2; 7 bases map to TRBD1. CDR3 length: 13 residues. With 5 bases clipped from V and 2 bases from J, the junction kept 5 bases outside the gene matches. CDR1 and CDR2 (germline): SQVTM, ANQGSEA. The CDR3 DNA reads TGCAGCGTTTTTGACAGGGTCAACTATGGCTACACCTTC. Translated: CSVFDRVNYGYTF.

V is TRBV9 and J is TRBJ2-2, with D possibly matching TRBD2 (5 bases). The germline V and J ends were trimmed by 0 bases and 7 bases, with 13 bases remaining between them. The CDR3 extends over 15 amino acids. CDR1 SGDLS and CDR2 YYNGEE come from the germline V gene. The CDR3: CASSVATSSFGELFF. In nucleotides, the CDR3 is TGTGCCAGCAGCGTAGCAACTAGTTCCTTCGGGGAGCTGTTTTTT.

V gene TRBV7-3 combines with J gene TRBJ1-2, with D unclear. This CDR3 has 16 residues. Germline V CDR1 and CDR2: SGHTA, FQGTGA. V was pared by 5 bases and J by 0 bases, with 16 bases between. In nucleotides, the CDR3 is TGTGCCAGCAGCACCTCGGGAGCGGGAGCTAACTATGGCTACACCTTC. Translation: CASSTSGAGANYGYTF.

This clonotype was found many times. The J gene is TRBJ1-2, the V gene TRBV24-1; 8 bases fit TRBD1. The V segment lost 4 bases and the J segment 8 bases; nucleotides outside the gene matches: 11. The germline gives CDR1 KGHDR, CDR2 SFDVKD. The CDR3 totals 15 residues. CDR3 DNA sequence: TGTGCCACCAGTGACACTTACCAGGGGGCGCAAGGCTACACCTTC. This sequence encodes CATSDTYQGAQGYTF.

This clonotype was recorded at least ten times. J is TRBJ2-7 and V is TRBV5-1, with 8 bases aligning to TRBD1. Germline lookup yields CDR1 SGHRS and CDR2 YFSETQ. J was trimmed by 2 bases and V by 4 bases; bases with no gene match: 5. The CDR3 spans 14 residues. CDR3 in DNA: TGCGCCAGCAGCCCGGGACAGGAGACCTACGAGCAGTACTTC. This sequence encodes CASSPGQETYEQYF.

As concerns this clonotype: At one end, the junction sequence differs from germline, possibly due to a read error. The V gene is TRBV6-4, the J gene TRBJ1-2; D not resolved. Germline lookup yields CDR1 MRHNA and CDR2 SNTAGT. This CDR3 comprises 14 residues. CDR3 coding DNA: TGTGCCTGCAGTGACCTGGGAGGAAGCTATGGCTACACCTTC. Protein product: CACSDLGGSYGYTF.

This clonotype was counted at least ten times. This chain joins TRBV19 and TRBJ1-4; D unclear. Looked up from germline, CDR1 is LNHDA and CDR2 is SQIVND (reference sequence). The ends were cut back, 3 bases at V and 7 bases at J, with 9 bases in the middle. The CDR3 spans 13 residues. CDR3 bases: TGTGCCAGTAGTATCGGATTGGGTGAAAAACTGTTTTTT. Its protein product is CASSIGLGEKLFF.

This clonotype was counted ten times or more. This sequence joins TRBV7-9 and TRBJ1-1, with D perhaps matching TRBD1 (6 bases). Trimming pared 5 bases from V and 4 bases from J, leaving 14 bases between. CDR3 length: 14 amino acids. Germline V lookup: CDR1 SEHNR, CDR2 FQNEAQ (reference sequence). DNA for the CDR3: TGTGCCAGCAGCGACTTCCAGGGGCCCACTGAAGCTTTCTTT. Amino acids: CASSDFQGPTEAFF.

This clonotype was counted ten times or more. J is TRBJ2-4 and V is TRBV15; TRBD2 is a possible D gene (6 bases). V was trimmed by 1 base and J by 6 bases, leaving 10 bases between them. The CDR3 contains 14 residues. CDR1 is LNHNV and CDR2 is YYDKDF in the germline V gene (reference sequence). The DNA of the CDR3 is TGTGCCACCAGCAGAGTTGTGGGGGGAAACATTCAGTACTTC. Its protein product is CATSRVVGGNIQYF.

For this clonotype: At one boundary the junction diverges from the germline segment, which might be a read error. The CDR3: CASSLQVPTYNEQFF. The CDR3 DNA reads TGTGCCAGCAGTTTACAGGTGCCAACCTACAATGAGCAGTTCTTC. The J gene is TRBJ2-1, the V gene TRBV10-2, with TRBD1 as a possible D gene (5 bases). Looked up from germline, CDR1 is WSHSY and CDR2 is SAAADI. The CDR3 consists of 15 residues.